One and the same sample provided the 10 T cell receptor beta chains below, sequenced in a study of blood T cell repertoires in COVID-19. The repertoire was sequenced with immunoSEQ multiplex PCR; TCRdb's copy has only in-frame clones and lacks some. This sample has about 190,000 clones; roughly 85% occur once, and the top ten carry roughly 28%. The sample consisted of peripheral blood. The receptor set was obtained from a woman between 65 and 79 years old with acute or convalescent COVID-19.

The chain recombines TRBV21-1 with TRBJ1-6; TRBD1, the D gene given by the table, was not confirmed from the DNA. TRBV21-1 is a pseudogene locus. The CDR3 runs to 15 residues. The DNA of the CDR3 is TGTGCCAGCAGCAAAGCCCACAGGGGTGATTCACCCCTCCACTTT. Its protein is CASSKAHRGDSPLHF.

V gene TRBV7-3 combines with J gene TRBJ2-3; D is perhaps TRBD1 (6 bases). Trimming left V 5 bases short and J 7 bases short, with 19 bases between. The V gene's germline CDR1 is SGHTA and CDR2 FQGTGA. The CDR3 totals 15 residues. CDR3 protein: CASSRVGGASNTQYF. DNA of the CDR3: TGTGCCAGCAGCCGTGTTGGGGGCGCTTCCAATACGCAGTATTTT.

This sequence joins TRBV19 and TRBJ2-1, with TRBD2 as a possible D gene (5 bases). This CDR3 has 14 amino acids. V lost 6 bases and J 6 bases, leaving 15 bases between the germline ends. The germline V gene has CDR1 LNHDA and CDR2 SQIVND (reference sequence). The CDR3 spells CASRSGLPGNEQFF. The DNA of the CDR3 is TGTGCCAGTAGGAGCGGCCTTCCCGGCAATGAGCAGTTCTTC.

V is TRBV18 and J is TRBJ2-3, with 8 nucleotides matching TRBD2. This CDR3 has 17 residues. CDR1 and CDR2 (germline): KGHSH, LQKENI. V trimming: 4 bases; J trimming: 5 bases; junction bases outside the gene matches: 14. DNA for the CDR3: TGTGCCAGCTCACACGACGTGAGCGGGAGTGTACTAGATACGCAGTATTTT. Protein: CASSHDVSGSVLDTQYF.

V usage is TRBV12-5 and J usage is TRBJ1-5; a weak D match, TRBD1 (5 bases). Germline-derived CDR1 and CDR2 are LGHNT and FRNRAP. Trimming shortened V by 7 bases and J by 5 bases, and 9 bases separated the two germline ends. The CDR3 is 12 residues long. The CDR3 sequence is CASAMTDQPQHF. The CDR3 DNA is TGTGCTAGTGCCATGACAGATCAGCCCCAGCATTTT.

This chain uses TRBV24-1 with TRBJ2-5; 14 bases align to TRBD2. The CDR3 runs 16 residues. The germline V gene has CDR1 KGHDR and CDR2 SFDVKD. V shed 3 bases and J 6 bases; nucleotides not matched to a gene: 5. The CDR3: CATSDPGTSGSQTQYF. The CDR3 DNA reads as TGTGCCACCAGTGATCCAGGGACTAGCGGGAGTCAGACCCAGTACTTC.

The gene calls are TRBV5-6 and TRBJ2-1, with D tentatively TRBD1 (6 bases). V dropped 3 bases and J dropped 6 bases, with 16 bases sitting between them. The V gene's germline CDR1 is SGHDT and CDR2 YYEEEE. The CDR3 consists of 15 residues. CDR3 in amino acids: CASSSSTYRVNEQFF. The CDR3 DNA is TGTGCCAGCAGCTCATCTACGTACAGGGTCAATGAGCAGTTCTTC. Variable domain in full (rest from reference TRBV5-6 and TRBJ2-1): DAGVTQSPTHLIKTRGQQVTLRCSPKSGHDTVSWYQQALGQGPQFIFQYYEEEERQRGNFPDRFSGHQFPNYSSELNVNALLLGDSALYLCASSSSTYRVNEQFFGPGTRLTVL.

CDR3 amino acids: CASSDTGMEPQHF. DNA of the CDR3: TGTGCCAGCAGTGATACAGGGATGGAGCCCCAGCATTTT. This chain links TRBV6-1 with TRBJ1-5, with a weak D call TRBD1 (6 bases). V lost 3 bases, J lost 8 bases, and 11 bases lay in between. Per the germline V gene, CDR1 is MNHNS and CDR2 is SASEGT. The length of the CDR3 is 13 residues.

The chain is built from TRBV7-2 and TRBJ1-5, with D hard to call. This CDR3 has 15 residues. V was pared by 2 bases and J by 7 bases, with 15 bases between. Germline V CDR1 and CDR2: SGHTA, FQGNSA. The CDR3 here is CASSLILDSGQPQHF. DNA of the CDR3: TGTGCCAGCAGCTTAATTCTGGACTCGGGGCAGCCCCAGCATTTT.

Only a few counts were recorded for this clone. The rearrangement uses TRBV3-1 (or the pseudogene TRBV3-2) and TRBJ2-5; D might be TRBD1 (6 bases). The CDR3 has 16 residues. The germline V and J ends were trimmed by 0 bases and 2 bases, with 13 bases remaining between them. Germline CDR1 reads LGHDT; CDR2 reads YNNKEL (reference sequence). The CDR3 here is CASSQDWTETQETQYF. The CDR3 nucleotides read TGTGCCAGCAGCCAAGACTGGACAGAGACACAAGAGACCCAGTACTTC.